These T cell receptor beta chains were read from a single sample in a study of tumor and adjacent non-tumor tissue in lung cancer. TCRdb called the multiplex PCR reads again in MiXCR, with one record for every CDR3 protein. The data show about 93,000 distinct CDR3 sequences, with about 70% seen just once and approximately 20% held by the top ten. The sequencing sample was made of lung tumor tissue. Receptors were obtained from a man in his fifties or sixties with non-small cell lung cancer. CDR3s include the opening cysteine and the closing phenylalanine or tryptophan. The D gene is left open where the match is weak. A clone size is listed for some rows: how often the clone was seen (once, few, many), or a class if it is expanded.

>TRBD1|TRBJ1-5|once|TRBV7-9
TGTCCCAGCAGCTTAGACAGGACAGGTAGCAATCAGCCCCAGCATTTT
CPSSLDRTGSNQPQHF
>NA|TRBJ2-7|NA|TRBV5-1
TGCGCCAGCAGCTCCTCCAGGACAACAGCCGAGCAGTACTTC
CASSSSRTTAEQYF
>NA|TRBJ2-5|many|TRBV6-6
TGTGCCAGCAGTTACCCCGGCCGGGACCTCAAGGGAGAGACCCAGTACTTC
CASSYPGRDLKGETQYF
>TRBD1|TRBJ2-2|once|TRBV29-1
TGCAGCGTTGATATGGGACAGGGGTTGGTCGGGGAGCTGTTTTTT
CSVDMGQGLVGELFF
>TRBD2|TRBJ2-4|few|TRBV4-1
TGCGCCAGCAGCCAGTCCGGGACTAGAGGGGCGGGAAACATTCAGTACTTC
CASSQSGTRGAGNIQYF
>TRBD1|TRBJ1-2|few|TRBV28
TGTGCCAGCATTACTCTCCGGGACAGGCCCTATGGCTACACCTTC
CASITLRDRPYGYTF
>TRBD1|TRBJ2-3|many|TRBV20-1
TGCAGTGCCTTCGTCCCGGGACAGGGCACAGATACGCAGTATTTT
CSAFVPGQGTDTQYF
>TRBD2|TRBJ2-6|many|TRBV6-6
TGTGCCAGCAGTTACTCGGGAGGTACTAGCGGAGATCAAGGCTCTGGGGCCAACGTCCTGACTTTC
CASSYSGGTSGDQGSGANVLTF
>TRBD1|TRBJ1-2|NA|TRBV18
TGTGCCAGCTCTCCGACGGGGACAGGGAATTCTAACTATGGCTACATCTTC
CASSPTGTGNSNYGYIF
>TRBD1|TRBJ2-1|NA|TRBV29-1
TGCAGCGTTGATACAGGGGGCGTTGAGCAGTTCTTC
CSVDTGGVEQFF
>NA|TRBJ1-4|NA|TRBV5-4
TGTGCCAGCAGCTTGACTGGCGGGGCGGATGAAAAACTATTTTTT
CASSLTGGADEKLFF
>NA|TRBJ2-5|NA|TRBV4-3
TGCGCCAGCAACCATGACCGCTCCCAAGAGACCCAGTACTTC
CASNHDRSQETQYF
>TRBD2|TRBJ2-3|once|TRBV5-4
TGTGCCAGCACCTTGCGGGAGGAGGATACGCGGTATTTT
CASTLREEDTRYF
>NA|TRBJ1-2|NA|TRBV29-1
TGCAGTGTTGAAGATCGGGGCAGCCGCTTCTATGGCTTCACCTTC
CSVEDRGSRFYGFTF
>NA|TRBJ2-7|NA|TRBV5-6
TGTGCCAGCACCCTCACAGGGAGTGGCCACGAGCAGTACTTC
CASTLTGSGHEQYF
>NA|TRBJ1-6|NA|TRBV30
TGTGCCTGGAGTCTGGCAGGGGTCTCACCCCTCCACTTT
CAWSLAGVSPLHF
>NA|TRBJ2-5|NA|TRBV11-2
TGTGCCAGCAGCTTAAGAGGGTCGGTCCAATGGACCCAGTACTTC
CASSLRGSVQWTQYF
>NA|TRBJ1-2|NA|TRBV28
TGTGCCAGCATATCAACGCCCCAACAGTGGGTATTGGGCTACACCTTC
CASISTPQQWVLGYTF
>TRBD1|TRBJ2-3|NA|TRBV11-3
TGTGCCAGCAGCTTAGAAGACGCAGGGGGACGGGCAGATACGCAGTATTTT
CASSLEDAGGRADTQYF
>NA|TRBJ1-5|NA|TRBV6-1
TGTGCCAGCAGTGATTCAGGGTCTGGCAATCAGCTCCAGCATTTT
CASSDSGSGNQLQHF
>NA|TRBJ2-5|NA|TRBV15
TGTGACACCAGCAGAGATCTCCCGACGGACCAAGAGACCCAGTACTTC
CDTSRDLPTDQETQYF
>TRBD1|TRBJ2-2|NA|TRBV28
TGTGCCAGCAGCCTGAACAGGGGCCTGAACACCTGGGAGCTGTTTTTT
CASSLNRGLNTWELFF
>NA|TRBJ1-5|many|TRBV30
TGTGCCTGGAGTTCTGGCAGGGATAGCAATCAGCCCCAGCATTTT
CAWSSGRDSNQPQHF
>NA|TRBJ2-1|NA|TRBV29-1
TGTAGCGTTGGGAATGAGCAGGTCTTC
CSVGNEQVF
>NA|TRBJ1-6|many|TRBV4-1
TGCGCCAGCAGCCAACTCAGTACCTATAATTCACCCCTCCACTTT
CASSQLSTYNSPLHF
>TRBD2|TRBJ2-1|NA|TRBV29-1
TGCAGCGTTGACTCCTTTCAGTCTAGCGGGACCCATGAGCAGTTCTTC
CSVDSFQSSGTHEQFF
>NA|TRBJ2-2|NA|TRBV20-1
TGCACTGCTAGGATCAGGAGGGCCGGGGAGCTGTTTTTT
CTARIRRAGELFF
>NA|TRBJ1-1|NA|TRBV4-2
TGTGCCAGCACCCCCGAGACCAGTTCGAACACTGATGCTTTCTTT
CASTPETSSNTDAFF
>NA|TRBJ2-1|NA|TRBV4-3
TGCGGTAGCAGCTCAAAAGGACTTTACAATGAGCAGTTCTTC
CGSSSKGLYNEQFF
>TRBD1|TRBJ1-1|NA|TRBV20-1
TGCAGTGCTAGAGGCCCAAGACAGGGGGCGTGTGTGAACACTGAAGCTTTCTTT
CSARGPRQGACVNTEAFF
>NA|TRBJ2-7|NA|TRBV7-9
TGTGCCATCAGCTCCCCTCGGCAGGGGAGCTCCTACGAGCAGTACTTC
CAISSPRQGSSYEQYF
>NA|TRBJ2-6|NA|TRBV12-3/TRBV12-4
TGTGCCAGAAGTCCTGGGGCTTCTGTCTCTGGGGGCAACGTCCTGACTTTC
CARSPGASVSGGNVLTF
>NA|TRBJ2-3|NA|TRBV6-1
TGTGCCAGCAGTACTCAGACTAGTCGGAGCACAGATACACACTATTTT
CASSTQTSRSTDTHYF
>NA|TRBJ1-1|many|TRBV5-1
TGCGCCAGCAGCTTCCGCTCCGGGAGCACTGAAGCTTTCTTT
CASSFRSGSTEAFF
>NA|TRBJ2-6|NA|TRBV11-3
TGTGCCAGCAGCGGCACAGGCTCTGGGGCCAACGTCCTGACTTTC
CASSGTGSGANVLTF
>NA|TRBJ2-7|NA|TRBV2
TGTGCCAGCAGACATTGGGCCGCTAGCCCCAGAGGGTACGAGCAGTACTTC
CASRHWAASPRGYEQYF
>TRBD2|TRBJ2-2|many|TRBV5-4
TGTGCCAGCAGAGCAAGCGGGGTGAACACCGGGGAGCTGTTTTTT
CASRASGVNTGELFF
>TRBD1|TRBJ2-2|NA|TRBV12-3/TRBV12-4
TGTGCCAGCGACAGGGGGGAAACCGGGGAGCTGTTTTTT
CASDRGETGELFF
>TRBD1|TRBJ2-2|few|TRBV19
TGTGCCAGTAGTCACAGGGGCACCGGGGAGCTGTTTTTT
CASSHRGTGELFF
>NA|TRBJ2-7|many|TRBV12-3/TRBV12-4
TGTGCCAGCAGTCCCGAACACCGGAGCGGGCAGTACTTC
CASSPEHRSGQYF
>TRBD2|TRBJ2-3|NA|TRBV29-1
TGCAGCGTTGTTTTGCGGGAGGGCCGCTCAGATACGCAGTATTTT
CSVVLREGRSDTQYF
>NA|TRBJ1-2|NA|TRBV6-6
TGTGCCAGCAGAGGGGCCGGGGACTATGACTACATCTTC
CASRGAGDYDYIF
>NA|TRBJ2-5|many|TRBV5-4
TGTGCCAGCAGTCCCGGGGTACCCCAGGAGACCCAGTACTTC
CASSPGVPQETQYF
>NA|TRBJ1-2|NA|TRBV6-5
TGTGCCAGCAAGTTCCGGATCTCCAGGGCAGGGTATGGCTACACCTTC
CASKFRISRAGYGYTF
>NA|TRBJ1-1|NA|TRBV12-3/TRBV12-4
TGTGCCAGCAGTTTATCGTGGGGCCCAGTTGAAGCTTTCTTT
CASSLSWGPVEAFF
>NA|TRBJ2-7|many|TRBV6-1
TGTGCCAGCGGGACGAGTCAGGTTCGGTCCTACGAGCAGTACTTC
CASGTSQVRSYEQYF
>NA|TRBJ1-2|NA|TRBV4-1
TGCGCCAGCAGCCAAGCCCGATGGGCGGAAAGCTATGGCTACACCTTC
CASSQARWAESYGYTF
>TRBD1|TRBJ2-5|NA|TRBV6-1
TGTGCCAGCACTGCGACAGGGGGCTGGGAGACCCGGAACTTC
CASTATGGWETRNF
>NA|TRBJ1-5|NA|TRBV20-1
TGCAGTGCGGGCGACACTAGCTATCAGCCCCAGCATTTT
CSAGDTSYQPQHF
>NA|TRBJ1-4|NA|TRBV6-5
TGTGCCAGGAGGTCTGGAGGGCTTTATGAAAAACTGTTTTTT
CARRSGGLYEKLFF